The T cell receptor beta chain under discussion was sequenced for a study of T cells in narcolepsy. In the study overall: Enrolled donors included narcolepsy type 1 or type 2 patients and healthy controls. Findings and limits, study-wide: Reportedly, autoreactive clonotypes were serially detected in patients' blood but not controls'. Comparing one patient's CSF and blood CD4+ clonotypes highlighted HCRT- and TRIB2-specific autoreactive clonotypes.

This clone was detected only a few times. Its antigen is unidentified. Measured with immunoSEQ multiplex PCR; TCRdb has only the in-frame clones, and not every one. The sample has tens of thousands of clones; approximately 79% are singletons. Sequenced: memory (CD45RA-) CD4+ T cells from blood. This TCR came from a human donor in good health.

CDR3 amino acids: CASSLSNTGELFF. The CDR3 DNA follows: TGTGCCAGCAGCTTGAGCAACACCGGGGAGCTGTTTTTT. The chain recombines TRBV7-7 with TRBJ2-2; D remains unclear. V dropped 3 bases and J dropped 2 bases, with 4 bases sitting between them. The CDR3 covers 13 residues. Germline CDR1 is SSHAT and CDR2 is FNYEAQ (reference sequence).